This TCR beta chain was documented in a study of control samples from healthy donors and cancer patients. Using immunoSEQ multiplex PCR, the repertoire was profiled, and TCRdb retains in-frame clones only, with some absent. The sample lists around 140,000 clones, 80% to 95% seen once, with approximately 2.9% in the top ten. CDR3 length: 12 residues. Trimming shortened V by 0 bases and J by 4 bases, and 3 bases separated the two germline ends. CDR1 and CDR2 (germline): SGHTA, FQGTGA. The sequenced material came from blood. The chain is built from TRBV7-3 and TRBJ1-1; D uncertain. The receptor's source is a man aged 30 to 45 in good health. The CDR3, as DNA: TGTGCCAGCAGCTTAACGGGCACTGAAGCTTTCTTT. Protein product: CASSLTGTEAFF.